This T cell receptor beta chain comes out of a study of blood T cell repertoires in COVID-19. Study as a whole: The analysed material was cDNA or gDNA that came from T cells, B-cell-depleted T cells, or PBMCs.

The trim removed 0 bases at V and 8 bases at J, leaving 6 bases unmatched. Germline values: CDR1 LNHNV, CDR2 YYDKDF (reference sequence). This CDR3 contains 15 residues. Sequenced by immunoSEQ multiplex PCR; TCRdb stores in-frame clones only, minus some. This sample has about 400,000 clones, with approximately 86% found just once. This receptor was taken from a middle-aged woman with acute COVID-19. The sequenced material came from PBMCs or T cells enriched from blood (not recorded which). The V call is TRBV15, the J call TRBJ1-4; TRBD1 matches 7 bases. CDR3 residues: CATSRETGLGEKLFF. The DNA of the CDR3 is TGTGCCACCAGCAGAGAGACAGGGCTGGGAGAAAAACTGTTTTTT.